The sample holds one count of the clone carrying this T cell receptor (beta chain). The trim removed 5 bases at V and 3 bases at J, leaving 5 bases unmatched. CDR1 is MDHEN and CDR2 is SYDVKM in the germline V gene. CDR3 length: 15 amino acids. The table came from immunoSEQ multiplex PCR; TCRdb's copy has only in-frame clones and leaves some out. The profile shows roughly 100,000 clones, roughly 89% of them singletons. Collection of blood occurred at baseline, at cycle 4 day 1, and at cycle 7 day 1. The entry originates in a study of OX40 agonist ivuxolimab in advanced cancers. Overall study context: Patients in dose escalation had liver, melanoma, kidney or head and neck cancers. Aged 23 to 79 with a mean of 60 years, they were under 85% male.

Sequencing used CD4+ or CD8+ T cells sorted from blood, obtained in a trial of the OX40 agonist ivuxolimab. The receptor was isolated from an adult with an advanced solid tumor such as melanoma, head and neck, liver or kidney cancer. This chain uses TRBV28 with TRBJ2-5, with 11 bases lining up with TRBD1. The CDR3 nucleotides are TGTGCCAGCAGTAAAGGGACAGGGGGGAAAGAGACCCAGTACTTC. It is translated as CASSKGTGGKETQYF.